This TCR beta chain originates from a study of T-cell reconstitution after alpha-beta-depleted transplantation in children. In its sample, this clonotype was seen a few times. This CDR3 comprises 16 residues. Trimming took 0 bases from V and 4 from J; bases not matched to a gene: 6. CDR1 LGHNA and CDR2 YNFKEQ come from the germline V gene. Unique molecular identifiers featured in how the TCRbeta library was prepared. TCRdb re-called the PCR reads through MiXCR, storing one row per CDR3 protein. This sample has some 200,000 distinct CDR3 sequences, with roughly 6.3% found just once. This chain uses TRBV4-2 with TRBJ2-3; 8 bases match TRBD2. Sequences were derived from PBMCs, sampled before TCRalphabeta/CD19-depleted stem cell transplant. The origin of this receptor is a girl less than two years old with combined immunodeficiency, due to receive a stem cell transplant. The CDR3 spells CASSQEIAGRADTQYF. The CDR3 DNA sequence: TGTGCCAGCAGCCAAGAGATAGCGGGAAGGGCAGATACGCAGTATTTT.